The 22 T cell receptor beta chains presented below share a single source sample, sequenced in a study of cytotoxic CD8 clonotypes in ibrutinib-treated CLL. Profiled with immunoSEQ multiplex PCR; TCRdb holds only in-frame clones, not every one. This sample has tens of thousands of clones, with around half found just once. Sequenced material: PBMCs, taken after 12 months of ibrutinib treatment. Receptor source: a human donor with chronic lymphocytic leukemia.

The chain couples TRBV7-8 to TRBJ2-3; the D gene could be TRBD1 or TRBD2 (5 bases each). This CDR3 region has 15 residues. CDR1 is SGHVS, CDR2 FQNEAQ, per germline. V was shortened by 6 bases and J by 4 bases, with 17 bases between the two germline ends. The CDR3 nucleotides are TGTGCCAGCAGATTAAGAGGGGCGCAAGCAGATACGCAGTATTTT. Translation gives CASRLRGAQADTQYF.

The V call is TRBV15, the J call TRBJ2-2; 12 bases map to TRBD1. The CDR3 is 16 residues long. J lost 3 bases, V lost 3 bases, and 2 bases had no gene match. The germline CDR1 and CDR2 sequences are LNHNV and YYDKDF (reference sequence). The CDR3 DNA follows: TGTGCCACCAGCAGGGGACAGGGGGCAGACACCGGGGAGCTGTTTTTT. Translated, it gives CATSRGQGADTGELFF.

The chain is built from TRBV18 and TRBJ2-7, with 13 positions matching TRBD2. V shed 3 bases and J 7 bases; nucleotides not matched to a gene: 6. The CDR3 runs 15 residues. Germline V CDR1 and CDR2: KGHSH, LQKENI. CDR3 DNA: TGTGCCAGCTCACCTCGACTAGCGGGGGGCGGAGAGCAGTACTTC. This gives the protein CASSPRLAGGGEQYF. The variable domain in full, completed from reference TRBV18 and TRBJ2-7, reads NAGVMQNPRHLVRRRGQEARLRCSPMKGHSHVYWYRQLPEEGLKFMVYLQKENIIDESGMPKERFSAEFPKEGPSILRIQQVVRGDSAAYFCASSPRLAGGGEQYFGPGTRLTVT.

There are a few counts of this clone. The chain joins TRBV6-6 to TRBJ2-7; no clear D gene. V was shortened by 5 bases and J by 5 bases, with 16 bases between the two germline ends. CDR3 length: 14 amino acids. The germline V gene has CDR1 MNHNY and CDR2 SVGAGI (reference sequence). The CDR3, as DNA: TGTGCCAGCAGTCCCGGCAGGAGTATCCACGAGCAGTACTTC. It is translated as CASSPGRSIHEQYF.

The rearrangement links TRBV5-1 to TRBJ1-1, with D hard to call. V was shortened by 6 bases and J by 4 bases, with 13 bases between the two germline ends. This CDR3 region has 13 residues. The germline gives CDR1 SGHRS, CDR2 YFSETQ. DNA of the CDR3: TGCGCCAGCACGTCTACTACCGGCACTGAAGCTTTCTTT. This gives the protein CASTSTTGTEAFF. Based on the CDR3 plus reference TRBV5-1 and TRBJ1-1, the full variable domain is KAGVTQTPRYLIKTRGQQVTLSCSPISGHRSVSWYQQTPGQGLQFLFEYFSETQRNKGNFPGRFSGRQFSNSRSEMNVSTLELGDSALYLCASTSTTGTEAFFGQGTRLTVV.

This clone counts as large. J is TRBJ2-2 and V is TRBV27; 10 bases match TRBD1. CDR1 is MNHEY, CDR2 SMNVEV, per germline (reference sequence). The CDR3 is made up of 15 amino acids. J was trimmed by 5 bases and V by 5 bases; bases with no gene match: 5. The CDR3 nucleotides are TGTGCCAGCAGTCTGGGGGACAGGGGTACCGGGGAGCTGTTTTTT. Amino acids: CASSLGDRGTGELFF.

This chain connects TRBV28 to TRBJ1-5; 8 nucleotides match TRBD1. J gave up 7 bases and V 5 bases, and 7 bases lay outside the gene matches. Germline V lookup: CDR1 MDHEN, CDR2 SYDVKM. The CDR3 is 14 amino acids. Written as DNA, the CDR3 is TGTGCCAGCAGTATTAGACAGGGGCGCCAGCCCCAGCATTTT. As protein: CASSIRQGRQPQHF.

The chain is built from TRBV2 and TRBJ1-1, with D hard to call. The V end lost 4 bases, the J end lost 3 bases, and 9 bases lay between the germline ends. From germline, CDR1 is SNHLY and CDR2 FYNNEI. The CDR3 loop spans 13 amino acids. The CDR3 protein is CASSVDTHTEAFF. In DNA, the CDR3 is TGTGCCAGCAGTGTCGACACCCACACTGAAGCTTTCTTT.

The chain recombines TRBV5-1 with TRBJ2-1; unclear D gene. V dropped 4 bases and J dropped 5 bases, with 13 bases sitting between them. This CDR3 has 14 amino acids. Germline CDR1 reads SGHRS; CDR2 reads YFSETQ. CDR3 sequence reads: CASSPAREDNEQFF. CDR3 in DNA: TGCGCCAGCAGCCCTGCCAGAGAAGACAATGAGCAGTTCTTC.

The sample holds a few counts of this clone. The chain carries TRBV27 and TRBJ2-3, with 7 bases matching TRBD1. CDR1 and CDR2 (germline): MNHEY, SMNVEV (reference sequence). The CDR3 is 13 amino acids. After removal of 5 bases from V and 3 bases from J, the junction contained 2 bases not matched to a gene. CDR3 in amino acids: CASSQGETDTQYF. CDR3 coding DNA: TGTGCCAGCAGTCAGGGGGAGACAGATACGCAGTATTTT.

CDR3 sequence: CASSRGSNEQFF. In nucleotides, the CDR3 is TGTGCCAGCAGTAGGGGAAGCAATGAGCAGTTCTTC. The V gene is TRBV25-1, the J gene TRBJ2-1, with D maybe TRBD1 (5 bases). CDR1 is MGHDK, CDR2 SYGVNS, per germline. The CDR3 runs 12 residues. Trimming shortened V by 5 bases and J by 6 bases, and 8 bases separated the two germline ends.

In this sample, this clone turned up a few times. The chain carries TRBV15 and TRBJ1-2; D remains unclear. Germline V gives CDR1 LNHNV, CDR2 YYDKDF (reference sequence). V dropped 5 bases and J dropped 4 bases, with 17 bases sitting between them. This CDR3 region has 15 residues. CDR3 in DNA: TGTGCCACCAGCCAAAACCGAGGGCAGACCTATGGCTACACCTTC. Its translation: CATSQNRGQTYGYTF.

This clone came up a few times. CDR3 residues: CASSIGEGFNEQYF. CDR3 DNA: TGTGCCAGTAGTATCGGGGAAGGGTTTAACGAGCAGTACTTC. The chain has TRBV19 and TRBJ2-7; D may be TRBD2 (5 bases). From germline, CDR1 is LNHDA and CDR2 SQIVND (reference sequence). Trimming shortened V by 3 bases and J by 5 bases, and 14 bases separated the two germline ends. The length of the CDR3 is 14 residues. The full variable domain, in which reference TRBV19 and TRBJ2-7 provide the parts outside the CDR3, is DGGITQSPKYLFRKEGQNVTLSCEQNLNHDAMYWYRQDPGQGLRLIYYSQIVNDFQKGDIAEGYSVSREKKESFPLTVTSAQKNPTAFYLCASSIGEGFNEQYFGPGTRLTVT.

This clone appeared a few times. The genes are TRBV27 and TRBJ2-6; no reliable D call. The ends were cut back, 2 bases at V and 0 bases at J, with 5 bases in the middle. The CDR3 runs to 15 residues. The germline CDR1 and CDR2 sequences are MNHEY and SMNVEV (reference sequence). CDR3 DNA: TGTGCCAGCAGTTTAAGGGTCTCTGGGGCCAACGTCCTGACTTTC. It translates to CASSLRVSGANVLTF.

The chain couples TRBV7-6 to TRBJ2-7, with 8 nucleotides matching TRBD1. Trimming at V came to 5 bases and at J to 6 bases, leaving 15 bases not matched to a gene. The CDR3 loop spans 16 amino acids. Germline CDR1 is SGHVS and CDR2 is FNYEAQ. As DNA, the CDR3 is TGTGCCAGCAGCCCCGGACAGGGAGTAAGGGCTAGCGAGCAGTACTTC. As protein: CASSPGQGVRASEQYF.

The chain couples TRBV5-1 to TRBJ2-7; 13 positions match TRBD2. CDR3 length: 14 residues. Germline loops: CDR1 SGHRS, CDR2 YFSETQ. Trimming took 2 bases from V and 5 from J; bases not matched to a gene: 1. CDR3 region: CASSFGTSGNEQYF. In DNA form, the CDR3 reads TGCGCCAGCAGCTTCGGGACTAGCGGGAACGAGCAGTACTTC. Based on the CDR3 plus reference TRBV5-1 and TRBJ2-7, the full variable domain is KAGVTQTPRYLIKTRGQQVTLSCSPISGHRSVSWYQQTPGQGLQFLFEYFSETQRNKGNFPGRFSGRQFSNSRSEMNVSTLELGDSALYLCASSFGTSGNEQYFGPGTRLTVT.

This clone was detected a few times. The genes are TRBV27 and TRBJ1-1; 7 bases map to TRBD1. The junction had 4 bases not matched to a gene; V was cut back by 10 bases and J by 2 bases. CDR1 and CDR2 (germline): MNHEY, SMNVEV (reference sequence). The CDR3 sequence is 12 residues long. The CDR3 loop reads CATRTGNTEAFF. The CDR3 bases are TGTGCCACCAGGACAGGCAACACTGAAGCTTTCTTT.

The rearrangement uses TRBV5-1 and TRBJ2-1; maybe TRBD2 (7 bases). With 6 bases removed from V and 2 bases from J, the gap between germline ends came to 12 bases. CDR1 SGHRS and CDR2 YFSETQ come from the germline V gene. The CDR3 is 14 amino acids. CDR3 bases: TGCGCCAGCATGTGGGGGGGCGCCTACAATGAGCAGTTCTTC. This gives the protein CASMWGGAYNEQFF.

The chain couples TRBV5-1 to TRBJ2-3, with 9 bases that match TRBD2. This CDR3 has 16 amino acids. V dropped 2 bases and J dropped 3; count of bases not matched to a gene: 7. Germline V lookup: CDR1 SGHRS, CDR2 YFSETQ. The CDR3 spells CASSLGSGRWTDTQYF. The CDR3 bases are TGCGCCAGCAGCTTAGGTAGCGGGAGATGGACAGATACGCAGTATTTT.

This chain connects TRBV28 to TRBJ2-7; 7 bases are a match to TRBD1. There are 14 residues in the CDR3. Per the germline V gene, CDR1 is MDHEN and CDR2 is SYDVKM. The ends lost 2 bases at V and 0 bases at J; junction bases unmatched: 1. CDR3 in amino acids: CASSLRGPSYEQYF. The CDR3 DNA sequence: TGTGCCAGCAGTTTAAGGGGGCCCTCCTACGAGCAGTACTTC.

The chain links TRBV6-1 to TRBJ2-5; 7 nucleotides line up with TRBD1. Germline CDR1 reads MNHNS; CDR2 reads SASEGT. CDR3 length: 13 residues. V trimming: 6 bases; J trimming: 2 bases; junction bases outside the gene matches: 3. The CDR3 protein is CASRYRGQETQYF. CDR3 nucleotide sequence: TGTGCCAGCAGATACAGGGGTCAAGAGACCCAGTACTTC.

The CDR3 coding sequence is TGTGCCACCTCGGGGGGTGGCTACACCTTC. Residues: CATSGGGYTF. The chain has TRBV28 and TRBJ1-2; D possibly corresponds to TRBD1 (5 bases). This CDR3 region has 10 residues. V was trimmed by 10 bases and J by 7 bases, leaving 10 bases between them. CDR1 and CDR2 (germline): MDHEN, SYDVKM.